Each of the 14 T cell receptor beta chains below was sequenced from the same sample in a study of cytomegalovirus exposure and HLA in healthy donors. The data were produced by immunoSEQ multiplex PCR, yet TCRdb's version contains in-frame clones alone and is incomplete. The sample lists some 76,000 clones, 94% occurring once. Sample: PBMCs. These receptors were taken from a woman between 18 and 29 years old in good health and CMV-seronegative.

The chain employs TRBV28 and TRBJ2-7; D call uncertain. Germline CDR1 MDHEN, CDR2 SYDVKM. This CDR3 spans 15 amino acids. The V gene lost 4 bases and the J gene lost 2 bases, with 15 bases spanning the gap. The CDR3 nucleotides read TGTGCCAGCAGTTCCCACGACGGGTTGACCTACGAGCAGTACTTC. Its translation is CASSSHDGLTYEQYF.

The rearrangement uses TRBV15 and TRBJ2-1; 8 nucleotides align to TRBD1. CDR3 size: 15 residues. The V gene end was trimmed by 5 bases and the J gene end by 8 bases; junction bases not matched to a gene: 11. In germline, CDR1 is LNHNV, CDR2 YYDKDF (reference sequence). The CDR3 DNA follows: TGTGCCACCAGCTTCCAGAGGTTACAGGGGGATGAGCAGTTCTTC. Translation gives CATSFQRLQGDEQFF.

This chain connects TRBV5-1 to TRBJ2-7, with a possible D match to TRBD2 (6 bases). From germline, CDR1 is SGHRS and CDR2 YFSETQ. Trimming cost V 0 bases and J 2 bases, with 9 bases left between them. The CDR3 loop spans 14 amino acids. The CDR3 DNA reads TGCGCCAGCAGCTTGGTGGGGGGACCCTACGAGCAGTACTTC. It is translated as CASSLVGGPYEQYF. Variable domain in full (rest from reference TRBV5-1 and TRBJ2-7): KAGVTQTPRYLIKTRGQQVTLSCSPISGHRSVSWYQQTPGQGLQFLFEYFSETQRNKGNFPGRFSGRQFSNSRSEMNVSTLELGDSALYLCASSLVGGPYEQYFGPGTRLTVT.

The V call is TRBV9, the J call TRBJ1-1; D is perhaps TRBD1 (5 bases). The CDR3 sequence is 14 residues long. V lost 0 bases and J lost 3, with 9 bases in between. Looked up from germline, CDR1 is SGDLS and CDR2 is YYNGEE. In DNA form, the CDR3 reads TGTGCCAGCAGCGTAGGGCAGGGCCACACTGAAGCTTTCTTT. This sequence encodes CASSVGQGHTEAFF.

The CDR3 reads CASSDRQGAVYGYTF. The CDR3 bases are TGCGCCAGCAGCGATCGACAGGGCGCGGTGTATGGCTACACCTTC. V gene TRBV5-1 combines with J gene TRBJ1-2; 7 nucleotides agree with TRBD1. Germline loops: CDR1 SGHRS, CDR2 YFSETQ. V was clipped by 4 bases and J by 5 bases; unmatched bases: 11. CDR3 size: 15 residues.

The chain recombines TRBV11-1 with TRBJ1-4; the D gene is possibly TRBD1 (6 bases). Germline V CDR1 and CDR2: SGHAT, FQDESV (reference sequence). This CDR3 is 16 amino acids long. Trimming cost V 5 bases and J 4 bases, with 17 bases left between them. The CDR3 protein is CASSSRQEDYNEKLFF. The CDR3 bases are TGTGCCAGCAGCAGTCGACAGGAGGATTATAATGAAAAACTGTTTTTT.

This clone has only one observation. V usage is TRBV7-9 and J usage is TRBJ2-6; TRBD1 matches 7 bases. The CDR3 is 15 residues long. Germline assignment: CDR1 SEHNR and CDR2 FQNEAQ (reference sequence). V lost 4 bases to trimming and J lost 2 bases; unmatched junction nucleotides: 2. CDR3 DNA sequence: TGTGCCAGCAGCTCAGGGGGTGCTGGGGCCAACGTCCTGACTTTC. It yields the protein CASSSGGAGANVLTF.

The rearrangement uses TRBV27 and TRBJ2-5; no clear D. V lost 4 bases, J lost 4 bases, and 7 bases lay in between. The CDR3 spans 12 residues. CDR1 is MNHEY, CDR2 SMNVEV, per germline (reference sequence). The CDR3 loop reads CASSSVGETQYF. The CDR3 DNA is TGTGCCAGCAGTTCGGTTGGAGAGACCCAGTACTTC.

The chain employs TRBV11-3 and TRBJ2-2; tentative D call: TRBD1 (6 bases). The CDR3 length is 15 residues. Germline CDR1 is SGHNT and CDR2 is YENEEA. The V and J ends lost 1 base and 3 bases respectively, with 9 bases between them. CDR3 amino acids: CASSLVKGDTGELFF. CDR3 coding DNA: TGTGCCAGCAGCTTAGTAAAGGGGGACACCGGGGAGCTGTTTTTT.

The chain is built from TRBV7-7 and TRBJ2-5; 10 bases fit TRBD1. The germline gives CDR1 SSHAT, CDR2 FNYEAQ (reference sequence). There are 14 residues in the CDR3. The CDR3 protein is CASQPTGGPETQYF. The CDR3 region has the DNA TGTGCTAGCCAACCGACAGGGGGCCCAGAGACCCAGTACTTC.

J is TRBJ2-2 and V is TRBV2, with 7 positions matching TRBD1. The V gene end was trimmed by 6 bases and the J gene end by 5 bases; junction bases not matched to a gene: 9. Germline CDR1 is SNHLY and CDR2 is FYNNEI. The CDR3 is made up of 15 amino acids. DNA of the CDR3: TGTGCCAGCAGGGAGACAGGGACGGGGACCGGGGAGCTGTTTTTT. It encodes CASRETGTGTGELFF.

The rearrangement uses TRBV2 and TRBJ2-4; D is undetermined. This CDR3 comprises 14 residues. Germline loops: CDR1 SNHLY, CDR2 FYNNEI. V lost 5 bases to trimming and J lost 0 bases, with 8 bases between them. This CDR3 is CASSLILAKNIQYF. In DNA form, the CDR3 reads TGTGCCAGCAGTCTAATATTAGCCAAAAACATTCAGTACTTC.

CDR3 in DNA: TGTGCCAGCAGTTTGGGGAGGGGTCTTACCTACGAGCAGTACTTC. Translation gives CASSLGRGLTYEQYF. The chain recombines TRBV27 with TRBJ2-7, with 7 bases that match TRBD2. The CDR3 extends over 15 amino acids. Per the germline V gene, CDR1 is MNHEY and CDR2 is SMNVEV (reference sequence). V trimming: 3 bases; J trimming: 2 bases; junction bases outside the gene matches: 7.

The chain joins TRBV29-1 to TRBJ2-1; the match to TRBD1 covers 9 bases. Germline assignment: CDR1 SQVTM and CDR2 ANQGSEA. After removal of 3 bases from V and 5 bases from J, the junction contained 8 bases not matched to a gene. There are 15 residues in the CDR3. The chain's CDR3 is CSVEPTGGRHNEQFF. The DNA for the CDR3 is TGCAGCGTTGAGCCGACAGGGGGACGACACAATGAGCAGTTCTTC.